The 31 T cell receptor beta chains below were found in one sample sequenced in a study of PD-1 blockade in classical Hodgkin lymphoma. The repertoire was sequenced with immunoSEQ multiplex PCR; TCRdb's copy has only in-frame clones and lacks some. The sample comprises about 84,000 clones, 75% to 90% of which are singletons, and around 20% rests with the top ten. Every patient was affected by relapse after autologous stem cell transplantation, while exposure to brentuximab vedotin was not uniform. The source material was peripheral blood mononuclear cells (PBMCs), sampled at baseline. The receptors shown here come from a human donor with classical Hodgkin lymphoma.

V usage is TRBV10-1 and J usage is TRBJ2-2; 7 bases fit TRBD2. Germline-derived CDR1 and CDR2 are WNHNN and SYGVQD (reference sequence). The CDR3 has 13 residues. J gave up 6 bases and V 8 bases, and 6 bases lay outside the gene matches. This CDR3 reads CASRTSPAGELFF. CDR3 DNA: TGCGCCAGCCGGACTAGTCCCGCCGGGGAGCTGTTTTTT.

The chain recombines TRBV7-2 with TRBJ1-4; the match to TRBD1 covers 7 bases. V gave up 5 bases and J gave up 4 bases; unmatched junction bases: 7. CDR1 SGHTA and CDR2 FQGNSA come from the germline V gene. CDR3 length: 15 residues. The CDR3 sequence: CASSLNRGGNEKLFF. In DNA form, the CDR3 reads TGTGCCAGCAGCCTAAACAGGGGAGGTAATGAAAAACTGTTTTTT.

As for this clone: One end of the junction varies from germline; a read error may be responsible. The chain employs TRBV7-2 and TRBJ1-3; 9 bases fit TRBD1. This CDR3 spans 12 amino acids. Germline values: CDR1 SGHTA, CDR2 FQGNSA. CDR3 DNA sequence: TGTGCCAGCAGCTTAGGTGGGGGGACAGGGCATTTT. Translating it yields CASSLGGGTGHF.

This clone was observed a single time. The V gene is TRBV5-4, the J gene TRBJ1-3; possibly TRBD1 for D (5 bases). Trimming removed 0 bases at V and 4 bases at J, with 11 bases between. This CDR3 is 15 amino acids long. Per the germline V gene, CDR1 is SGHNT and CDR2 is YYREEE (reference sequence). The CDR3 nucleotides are TGTGCCAGCAGCTTGGTTGGGGCGGCGGGAAACACCATATATTTT. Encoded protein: CASSLVGAAGNTIYF.

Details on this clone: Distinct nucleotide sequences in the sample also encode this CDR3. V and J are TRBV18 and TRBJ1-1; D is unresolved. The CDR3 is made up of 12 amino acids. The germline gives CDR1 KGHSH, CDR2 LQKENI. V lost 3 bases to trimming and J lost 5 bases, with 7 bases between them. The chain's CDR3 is CASSPFSTEAFF. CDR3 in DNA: TGTGCCAGCTCACCTTTCTCTACTGAAGCTTTCTTT.

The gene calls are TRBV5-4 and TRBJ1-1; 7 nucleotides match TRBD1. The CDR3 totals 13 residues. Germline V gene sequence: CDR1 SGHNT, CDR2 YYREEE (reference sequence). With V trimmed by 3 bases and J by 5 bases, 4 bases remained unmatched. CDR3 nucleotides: TGTGCCAGCAGCTCTTACAGGGGAACTGAAGCTTTCTTT. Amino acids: CASSSYRGTEAFF.

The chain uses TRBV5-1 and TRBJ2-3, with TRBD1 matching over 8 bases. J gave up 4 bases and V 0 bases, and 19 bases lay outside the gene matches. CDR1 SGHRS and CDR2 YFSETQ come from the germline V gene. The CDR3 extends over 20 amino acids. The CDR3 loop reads CASSLESLWSTGVGADTQYF. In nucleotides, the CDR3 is TGCGCCAGCAGCTTGGAAAGTCTTTGGTCGACAGGGGTGGGGGCAGATACGCAGTATTTT.

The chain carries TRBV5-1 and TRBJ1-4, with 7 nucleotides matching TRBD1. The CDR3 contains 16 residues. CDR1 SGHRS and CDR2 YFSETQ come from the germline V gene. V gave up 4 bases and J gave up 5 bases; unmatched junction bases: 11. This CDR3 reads CASSHSGGGANEKLFF. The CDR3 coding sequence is TGCGCCAGCAGCCACAGCGGAGGGGGCGCAAATGAAAAACTGTTTTTT.

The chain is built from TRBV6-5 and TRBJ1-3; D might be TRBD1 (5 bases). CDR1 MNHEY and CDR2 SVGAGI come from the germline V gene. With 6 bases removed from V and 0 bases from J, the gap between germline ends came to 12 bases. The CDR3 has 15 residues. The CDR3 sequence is CASRRDPISGNTIYF. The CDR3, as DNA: TGTGCCAGCAGGAGGGACCCAATCTCTGGAAACACCATATATTTT.

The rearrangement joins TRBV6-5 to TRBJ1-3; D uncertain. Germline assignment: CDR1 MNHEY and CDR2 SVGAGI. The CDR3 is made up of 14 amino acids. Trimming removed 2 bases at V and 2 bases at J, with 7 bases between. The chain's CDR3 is CASSYERAGNTIYF. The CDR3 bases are TGTGCCAGCAGTTACGAGAGGGCTGGAAACACCATATATTTT.

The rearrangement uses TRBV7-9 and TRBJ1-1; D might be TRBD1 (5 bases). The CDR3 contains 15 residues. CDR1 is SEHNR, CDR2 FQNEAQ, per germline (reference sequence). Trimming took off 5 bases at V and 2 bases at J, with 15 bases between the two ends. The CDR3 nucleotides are TGTGCCAGCAGCGACCTTGGGGCCCGTAACACTGAAGCTTTCTTT. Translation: CASSDLGARNTEAFF. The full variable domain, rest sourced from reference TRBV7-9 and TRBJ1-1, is DTGVSQNPRHKITKRGQNVTFRCDPISEHNRLYWYRQTLGQGPEFLTYFQNEAQLEKSRLLSDRFSAERPKGSFSTLEIQRTEQGDSAMYLCASSDLGARNTEAFFGQGTRLTVV.

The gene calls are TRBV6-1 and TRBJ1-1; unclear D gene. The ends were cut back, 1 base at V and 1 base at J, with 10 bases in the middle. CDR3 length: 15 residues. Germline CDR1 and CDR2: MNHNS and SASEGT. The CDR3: CASSEVNSGNTEAFF. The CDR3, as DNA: TGTGCCAGCAGTGAAGTTAACAGCGGGAACACTGAAGCTTTCTTT.

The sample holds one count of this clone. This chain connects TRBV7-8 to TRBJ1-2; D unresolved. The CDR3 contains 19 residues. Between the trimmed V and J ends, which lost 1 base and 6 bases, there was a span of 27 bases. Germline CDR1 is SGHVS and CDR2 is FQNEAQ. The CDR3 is CASSLVPALREGFLDGYTF. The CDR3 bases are TGTGCCAGCAGCTTAGTACCGGCACTGCGGGAAGGGTTTCTCGATGGCTACACCTTC.

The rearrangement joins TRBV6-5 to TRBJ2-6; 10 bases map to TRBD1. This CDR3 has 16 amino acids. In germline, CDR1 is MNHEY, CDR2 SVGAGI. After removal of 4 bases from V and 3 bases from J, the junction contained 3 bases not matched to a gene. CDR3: CASSFRDRGGANVLTF. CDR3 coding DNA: TGTGCCAGCAGTTTCCGGGACAGGGGTGGGGCCAACGTCCTGACTTTC.

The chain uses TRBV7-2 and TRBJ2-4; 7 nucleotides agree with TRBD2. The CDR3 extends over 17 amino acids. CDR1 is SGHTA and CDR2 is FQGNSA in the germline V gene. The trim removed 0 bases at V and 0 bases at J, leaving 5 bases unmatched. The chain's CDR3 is CASSLAPSGIAKNIQYF. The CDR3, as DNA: TGTGCCAGCAGCTTAGCACCAAGCGGGATAGCCAAAAACATTCAGTACTTC.

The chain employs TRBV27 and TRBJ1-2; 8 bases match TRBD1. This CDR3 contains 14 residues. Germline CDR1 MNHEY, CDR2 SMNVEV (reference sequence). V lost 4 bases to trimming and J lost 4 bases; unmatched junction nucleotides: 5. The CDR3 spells CASSSQGGGYGYTF. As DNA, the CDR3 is TGTGCCAGCAGTTCACAGGGGGGAGGCTATGGCTACACCTTC.

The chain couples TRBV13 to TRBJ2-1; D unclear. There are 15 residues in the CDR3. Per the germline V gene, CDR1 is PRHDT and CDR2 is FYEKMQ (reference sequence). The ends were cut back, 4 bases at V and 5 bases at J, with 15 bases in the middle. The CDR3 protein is CASSSPEEMHNEQFF. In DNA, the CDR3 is TGTGCCAGCAGCTCCCCTGAAGAAATGCACAATGAGCAGTTCTTC. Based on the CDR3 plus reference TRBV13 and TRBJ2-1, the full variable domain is AAGVIQSPRHLIKEKRETATLKCYPIPRHDTVYWYQQGPGQDPQFLISFYEKMQSDKGSIPDRFSAQQFSDYHSELNMSSLELGDSALYFCASSSPEEMHNEQFFGPGTRLTVL.

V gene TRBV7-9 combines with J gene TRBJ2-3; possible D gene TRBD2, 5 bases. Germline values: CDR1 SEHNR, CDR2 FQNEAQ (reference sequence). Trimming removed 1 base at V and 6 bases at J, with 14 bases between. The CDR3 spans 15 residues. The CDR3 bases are TGTGCCAGCAGCTTAGAAAGAGGGAGATCGGATACGCAGTATTTT. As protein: CASSLERGRSDTQYF.

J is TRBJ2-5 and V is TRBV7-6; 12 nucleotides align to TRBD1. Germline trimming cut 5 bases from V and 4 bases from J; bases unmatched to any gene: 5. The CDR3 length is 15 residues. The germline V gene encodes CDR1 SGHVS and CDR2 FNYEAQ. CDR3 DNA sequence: TGTGCCAGCAGCCCACGGGACAGGGGGCGAGAGACCCAGTACTTC. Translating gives CASSPRDRGRETQYF.

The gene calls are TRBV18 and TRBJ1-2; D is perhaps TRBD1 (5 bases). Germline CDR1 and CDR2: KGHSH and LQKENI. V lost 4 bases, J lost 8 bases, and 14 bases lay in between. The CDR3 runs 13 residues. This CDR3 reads CASSLGGTRGYTF. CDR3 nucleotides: TGTGCCAGCTCACTCGGGGGGACCCGAGGCTACACCTTC.

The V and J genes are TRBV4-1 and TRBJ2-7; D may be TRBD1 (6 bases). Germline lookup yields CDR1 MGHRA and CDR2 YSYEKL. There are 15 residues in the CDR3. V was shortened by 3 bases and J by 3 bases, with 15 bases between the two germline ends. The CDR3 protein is CASSQEGTRRYEQYF. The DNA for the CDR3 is TGCGCCAGCAGCCAGGAAGGGACAAGGCGCTACGAGCAGTACTTC.

Here the CDR3 DNA reads TGTGCCAGCAGTCTTTTGGACAGGGGTAATTCACCCCTCCACTTT. Encoded protein: CASSLLDRGNSPLHF. The chain recombines TRBV27 with TRBJ1-6; 9 bases fit TRBD1. Trimming took 5 bases from V and 6 from J; bases not matched to a gene: 5. This CDR3 contains 15 residues. Germline CDR1 reads MNHEY; CDR2 reads SMNVEV (reference sequence).

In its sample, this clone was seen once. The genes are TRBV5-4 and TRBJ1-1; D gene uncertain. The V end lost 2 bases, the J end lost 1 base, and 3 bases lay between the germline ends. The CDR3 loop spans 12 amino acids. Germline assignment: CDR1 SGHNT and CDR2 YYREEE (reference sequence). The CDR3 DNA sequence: TGTGCCAGCAGCTTTCAGAACACTGAAGCTTTCTTT. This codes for CASSFQNTEAFF.

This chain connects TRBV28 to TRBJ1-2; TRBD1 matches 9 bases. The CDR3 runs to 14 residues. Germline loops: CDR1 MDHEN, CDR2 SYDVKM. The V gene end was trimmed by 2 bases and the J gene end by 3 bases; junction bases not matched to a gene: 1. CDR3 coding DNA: TGTGCCAGCAGTTTAACAGGGGGCTACTATGGCTACACCTTC. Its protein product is CASSLTGGYYGYTF.

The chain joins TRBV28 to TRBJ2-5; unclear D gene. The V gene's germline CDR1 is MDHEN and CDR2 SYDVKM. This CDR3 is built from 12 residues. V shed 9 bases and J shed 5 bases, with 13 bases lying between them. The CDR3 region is CASTRGLETQYF. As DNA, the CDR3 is TGTGCCAGTACCCGAGGTTTGGAGACCCAGTACTTC.

CDR3 in amino acids: CASSPRRGKMNTEAFF. The CDR3 DNA sequence: TGTGCCAGCAGTCCCAGGAGGGGGAAAATGAACACTGAAGCTTTCTTT. J is TRBJ1-1 and V is TRBV28; TRBD1 might be the D (6 bases). The CDR3 extends over 16 amino acids. The germline V gene encodes CDR1 MDHEN and CDR2 SYDVKM. The V end lost 5 bases, the J end lost 0 bases, and 16 bases lay between the germline ends.

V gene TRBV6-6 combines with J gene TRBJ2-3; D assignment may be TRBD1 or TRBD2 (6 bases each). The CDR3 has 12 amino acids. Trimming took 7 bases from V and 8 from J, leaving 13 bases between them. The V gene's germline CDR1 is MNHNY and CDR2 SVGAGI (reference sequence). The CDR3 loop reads CASTGGGGTQYF. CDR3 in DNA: TGTGCCAGCACCGGTGGAGGGGGTACGCAGTATTTT.

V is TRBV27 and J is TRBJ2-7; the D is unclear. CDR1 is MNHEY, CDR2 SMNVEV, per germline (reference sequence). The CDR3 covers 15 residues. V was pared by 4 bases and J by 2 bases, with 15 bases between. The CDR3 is CASSSTEGRAYEQYF. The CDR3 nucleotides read TGTGCCAGCAGTTCTACCGAAGGTCGGGCCTACGAGCAGTACTTC.

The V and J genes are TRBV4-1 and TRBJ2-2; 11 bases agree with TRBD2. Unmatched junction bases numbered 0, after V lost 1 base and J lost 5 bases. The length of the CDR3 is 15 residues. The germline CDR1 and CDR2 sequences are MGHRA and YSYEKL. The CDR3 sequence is CASSQGLAGTGELFF. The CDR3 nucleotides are TGCGCCAGCAGCCAAGGACTAGCGGGAACCGGGGAGCTGTTTTTT.

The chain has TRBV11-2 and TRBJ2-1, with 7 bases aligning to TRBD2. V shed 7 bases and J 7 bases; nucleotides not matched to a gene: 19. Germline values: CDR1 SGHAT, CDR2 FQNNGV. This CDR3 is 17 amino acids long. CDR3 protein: CASNRDFGAGVRNEQFF. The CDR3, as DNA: TGTGCCAGCAACCGCGATTTTGGGGCGGGAGTAAGGAATGAGCAGTTCTTC.

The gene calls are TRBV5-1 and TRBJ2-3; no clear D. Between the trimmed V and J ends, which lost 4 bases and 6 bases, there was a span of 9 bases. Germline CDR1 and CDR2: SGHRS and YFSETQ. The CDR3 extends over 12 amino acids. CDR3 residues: CASSLVGDTQYF. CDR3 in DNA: TGCGCCAGCAGCCTGGTTGGGGATACGCAGTATTTT. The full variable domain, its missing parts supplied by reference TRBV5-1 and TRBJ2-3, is KAGVTQTPRYLIKTRGQQVTLSCSPISGHRSVSWYQQTPGQGLQFLFEYFSETQRNKGNFPGRFSGRQFSNSRSEMNVSTLELGDSALYLCASSLVGDTQYFGPGTRLTVL.